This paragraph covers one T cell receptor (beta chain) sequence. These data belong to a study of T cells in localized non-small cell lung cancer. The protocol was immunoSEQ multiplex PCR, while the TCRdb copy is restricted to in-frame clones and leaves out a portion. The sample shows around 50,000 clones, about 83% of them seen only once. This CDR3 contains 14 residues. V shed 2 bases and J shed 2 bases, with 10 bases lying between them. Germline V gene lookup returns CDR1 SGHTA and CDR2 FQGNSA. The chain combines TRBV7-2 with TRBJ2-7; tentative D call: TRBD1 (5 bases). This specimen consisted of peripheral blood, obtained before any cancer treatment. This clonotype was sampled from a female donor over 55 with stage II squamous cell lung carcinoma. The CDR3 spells CASSLFQGPYEQYF. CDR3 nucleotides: TGTGCCAGCAGCTTATTCCAGGGCCCCTACGAGCAGTACTTC.